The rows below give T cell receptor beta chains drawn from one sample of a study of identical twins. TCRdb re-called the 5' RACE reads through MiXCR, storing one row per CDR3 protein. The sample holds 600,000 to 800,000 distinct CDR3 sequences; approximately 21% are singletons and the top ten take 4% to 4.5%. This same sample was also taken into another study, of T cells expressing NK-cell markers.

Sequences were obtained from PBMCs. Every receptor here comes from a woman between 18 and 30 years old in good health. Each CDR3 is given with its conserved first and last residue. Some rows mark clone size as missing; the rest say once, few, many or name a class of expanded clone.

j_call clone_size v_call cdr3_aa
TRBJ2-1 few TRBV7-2 CASSKGGGRSNEQFF
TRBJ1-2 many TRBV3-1 CASSQNVQFMDYTF
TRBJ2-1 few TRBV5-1 CASSLATLSSYNEQFF
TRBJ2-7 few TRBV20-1 CSARDHRGLGLEQYF
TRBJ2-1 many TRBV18 CASSPGLAGSNEQFF
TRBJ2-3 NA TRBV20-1 CCARHGRMGTDTQYF
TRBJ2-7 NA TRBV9 CASTPGQSSYEQYF
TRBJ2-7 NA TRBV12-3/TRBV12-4 CASSPTEYEQYF
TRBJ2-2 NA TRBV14 CASSQLGWATGELFF
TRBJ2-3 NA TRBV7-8 CASSPKLAGGDTQYF
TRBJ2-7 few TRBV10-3 CAISERAPTGTRVVEQYF
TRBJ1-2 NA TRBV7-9 CASSSPGQIYGYTF
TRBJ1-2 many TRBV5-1 CASRPSGGEGYTF
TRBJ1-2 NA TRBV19 CASSQYREKGHGYTF
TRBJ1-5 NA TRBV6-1 CASSQWGGRNQPQHF
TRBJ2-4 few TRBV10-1 CASSEGDSQNIQYF
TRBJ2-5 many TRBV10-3 CAISTEQETQYF
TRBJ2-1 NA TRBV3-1 CASSDLGAGGEQFF
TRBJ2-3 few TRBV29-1 CSQIGGGGTDTQYF
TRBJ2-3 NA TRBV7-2 CASSTWTLGTDTQYF
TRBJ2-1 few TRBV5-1 CASSPSGVNYNEQFF